This passage covers 20 T cell receptor beta chains from one sample sequenced in a study of blood T cells in healthy people across ages. The use of a sample-barcoded 5' primer and a J-beta primer mix characterized a second PCR of roughly 7 to 12 cycles. TCRdb fed the 5' RACE reads into MiXCR, producing one record per CDR3 protein. Among about 1,400,000 distinct CDR3 sequences listed, around 39% were seen once. The specimen was blood. The receptor set was obtained from a woman aged 18-29 years in good health.

This clonotype showed up just a few times. This chain joins TRBV27 and TRBJ2-3; 8 bases are a match to TRBD2. Germline loops: CDR1 MNHEY, CDR2 SMNVEV (reference sequence). V shed 8 bases and J 4 bases; nucleotides not matched to a gene: 11. The CDR3 length is 15 residues. The CDR3 nucleotides are TGTGCCAGCGGGGAAGCGGGAGTAGGTGCAGATACGCAGTATTTT. Protein sequence: CASGEAGVGADTQYF.

The chain uses TRBV5-1 and TRBJ1-4, with D possibly matching TRBD1 (5 bases). Trimming shortened V by 0 bases and J by 1 base, and 7 bases separated the two germline ends. Germline V gene lookup returns CDR1 SGHRS and CDR2 YFSETQ. The CDR3 runs to 15 residues. DNA of the CDR3: TGCGCCAGCAGCTTGGGACAGAGAACTAATGAAAAACTGTTTTTT. Translation: CASSLGQRTNEKLFF.

This chain joins TRBV7-7 and TRBJ2-7; D is unclear. Germline V gene data show CDR1 as SSHAT and CDR2 as FNYEAQ (reference sequence). V lost 3 bases and J 5 bases, leaving 11 bases between the germline ends. CDR3 length: 13 residues. The CDR3 DNA reads as TGTGCCAGCAGCTTCCGATCAGAGAACGAGCAGTACTTC. This translates into CASSFRSENEQYF.

This clonotype was recorded many times. The V gene is TRBV4-1, the J gene TRBJ1-2; D might be TRBD1 (5 bases). The CDR3 has 16 residues. Germline V gene data show CDR1 as MGHRA and CDR2 as YSYEKL. V was trimmed by 0 bases and J by 6 bases, leaving 17 bases between them. The CDR3 DNA is TGCGCCAGCAGCCAAGATAGGGGAAGACAGTCACATGGCTACACCTTC. Translation gives CASSQDRGRQSHGYTF.

The rearrangement joins TRBV7-9 to TRBJ2-2, with D unresolved. This CDR3 spans 16 amino acids. Germline assignment: CDR1 SEHNR and CDR2 FQNEAQ (reference sequence). V lost 5 bases and J lost 1, with 14 bases in between. The CDR3 bases are TGTGCCAGCAGCCCTACGGGCGCGCAGAACACCGGGGAGCTGTTTTTT. It specifies CASSPTGAQNTGELFF.

This clonotype turned up a few times. This chain links TRBV7-8 with TRBJ2-3, with 7 bases aligning to TRBD2. Germline assignment: CDR1 SGHVS and CDR2 FQNEAQ. The CDR3 has 16 residues. V shed 5 bases, J shed 6 bases, and the junction held 14 bases outside the gene matches. The DNA of the CDR3 is TGTGCCAGCAGCGACTCTCAGCGGGGACCGTCGGATACGCAGTATTTT. It yields the protein CASSDSQRGPSDTQYF.

The chain links TRBV7-9 to TRBJ2-1; D is unclear. V was shortened by 2 bases and J by 5 bases, with 13 bases between the two germline ends. The germline V gene has CDR1 SEHNR and CDR2 FQNEAQ (reference sequence). This CDR3 has 15 residues. This chain's CDR3 is CASSLWGIGNNEQFF. CDR3 DNA sequence: TGTGCCAGCAGCTTATGGGGAATTGGTAACAATGAGCAGTTCTTC.

The chain couples TRBV5-1 to TRBJ2-5; possibly TRBD1 for D (8 bases). The CDR3 has 15 residues. Germline V gives CDR1 SGHRS, CDR2 YFSETQ. V lost 3 bases, J lost 4 bases, and 16 bases lay in between. The CDR3 loop is CASSWTTGGGETQYF. As DNA, the CDR3 is TGCGCCAGCAGCTGGACTACAGGGGGGGGAGAGACCCAGTACTTC.

This clonotype was found a few times. The chain employs TRBV9 and TRBJ1-1; TRBD1 agrees at 7 bases. Per the germline V gene, CDR1 is SGDLS and CDR2 is YYNGEE. The CDR3 consists of 15 residues. V trimming: 3 bases; J trimming: 1 base; junction bases outside the gene matches: 6. The CDR3 region has the DNA TGTGCCAGCAGCGCAGGGAGGACAGGGAACACTGAAGCTTTCTTT. Its protein product is CASSAGRTGNTEAFF.

This clonotype was seen a few times. The chain combines TRBV4-1 with TRBJ2-5, with 7 positions matching TRBD2. V trimming: 0 bases; J trimming: 4 bases; junction bases outside the gene matches: 8. Germline lookup yields CDR1 MGHRA and CDR2 YSYEKL. The CDR3 totals 16 residues. The CDR3 DNA sequence: TGCGCCAGCAGCCAAGAGCGGGGGAGAGTCGGAGAGACCCAGTACTTC. Protein product: CASSQERGRVGETQYF.

The chain links TRBV6-6 to TRBJ2-7; D call uncertain. With 5 bases removed from V and 12 bases from J, the gap between germline ends came to 17 bases. The CDR3 is 12 amino acids. Germline V gene sequence: CDR1 MNHNY, CDR2 SVGAGI (reference sequence). The CDR3 bases are TGTGCCAGCAGTCATGAGGATAACTTTCGGTACTTC. Its protein is CASSHEDNFRYF.

The chain uses TRBV28 and TRBJ1-3; D uncertain. The CDR3 spans 12 residues. V lost 3 bases and J lost 6, with 6 bases in between. CDR1 is MDHEN, CDR2 SYDVKM, per germline. The CDR3: CASSFYANTIYF. CDR3 DNA: TGTGCCAGCAGTTTTTATGCAAACACCATATATTTT.

The V and J genes are TRBV19 and TRBJ2-5, with D unresolved. Germline V gene data show CDR1 as LNHDA and CDR2 as SQIVND (reference sequence). V was cut by 5 bases and J by 3 bases, with 7 bases left in between. The CDR3 is made up of 12 amino acids. CDR3 amino acids: CASSAQKETQYF. Here the CDR3 DNA reads TGTGCCAGTAGTGCGCAGAAAGAGACCCAGTACTTC.

The chain has TRBV5-1 and TRBJ1-2; no clear D. The CDR3 length is 13 residues. Trimming shortened V by 8 bases and J by 2 bases, and 13 bases separated the two germline ends. Germline CDR1 reads SGHRS; CDR2 reads YFSETQ. CDR3 sequence (DNA): TGCGCCAGTACTCTCATCGAAAACTATGGCTACACCTTC. This sequence encodes CASTLIENYGYTF.

The chain carries TRBV4-1 and TRBJ2-5, with 10 bases matching TRBD2. The tail of the sequence fits TRBJ2-7 better, so the J call may be wrong. The CDR3 covers 14 residues. Germline V gene sequence: CDR1 MGHRA, CDR2 YSYEKL. CDR3 sequence: CASSQKAGGYEQYF. DNA of the CDR3: TGCGCCAGCAGCCAAAAAGCGGGAGGGTACGAGCAGTACTTC.

V and J are TRBV4-1 and TRBJ2-1; 12 bases match TRBD2. V gave up 1 base and J gave up 9 bases; unmatched junction bases: 7. CDR3 length equals 16 residues. The germline V gene has CDR1 MGHRA and CDR2 YSYEKL. The CDR3 region has the DNA TGCGCCAGCAGCCAAGCTAGCGGGAGGGGTAAGGTTGAGCAGTTCTTC. As protein: CASSQASGRGKVEQFF.

DNA of the CDR3: TGCGCCAGCAGCCAAGTGCGTTGGACTAGCGGGGGGGCAACCAATGAGCAGTTCTTC. Amino acids: CASSQVRWTSGGATNEQFF. The V and J genes are TRBV4-1 and TRBJ2-1; 15 positions agree with TRBD2. Trimming cost V 1 base and J 6 bases; bases outside gene matches: 10. CDR1 and CDR2 (germline): MGHRA, YSYEKL. The CDR3 length is 19 residues.

J is TRBJ1-4 and V is TRBV10-3; no clear D gene. The CDR3 contains 14 residues. CDR1 is ENHRY, CDR2 SYGVKD, per germline. Trimming pared 6 bases from V and 0 bases from J, leaving 8 bases between. The CDR3 sequence is CAISSGATNEKLFF. For the CDR3, the DNA is TGTGCCATCAGCAGCGGTGCAACTAATGAAAAACTGTTTTTT.

The V gene is TRBV6-2 or TRBV6-3, the J gene TRBJ2-5, with a tentative D call TRBD1 (5 bases). The germline V gene has CDR1 MNHEY and CDR2 SVGEGT. The CDR3 runs 15 residues. Trimming cost V 0 bases and J 5 bases, with 13 bases left between them. As DNA, the CDR3 is TGTGCCAGCAGTTACTCAGGCACCCCAGGGGAGACCCAGTACTTC. Translating it yields CASSYSGTPGETQYF.

The chain is built from TRBV10-3 and TRBJ2-7; tentative D call: TRBD1 (5 bases). V lost 6 bases to trimming and J lost 7 bases, with 13 bases between them. Looked up from germline, CDR1 is ENHRY and CDR2 is SYGVKD. This CDR3 region has 12 residues. The CDR3 DNA sequence: TGTGCCATCAGCCCTCAGGGCGATGAGCAGTACTTC. Its protein is CAISPQGDEQYF.